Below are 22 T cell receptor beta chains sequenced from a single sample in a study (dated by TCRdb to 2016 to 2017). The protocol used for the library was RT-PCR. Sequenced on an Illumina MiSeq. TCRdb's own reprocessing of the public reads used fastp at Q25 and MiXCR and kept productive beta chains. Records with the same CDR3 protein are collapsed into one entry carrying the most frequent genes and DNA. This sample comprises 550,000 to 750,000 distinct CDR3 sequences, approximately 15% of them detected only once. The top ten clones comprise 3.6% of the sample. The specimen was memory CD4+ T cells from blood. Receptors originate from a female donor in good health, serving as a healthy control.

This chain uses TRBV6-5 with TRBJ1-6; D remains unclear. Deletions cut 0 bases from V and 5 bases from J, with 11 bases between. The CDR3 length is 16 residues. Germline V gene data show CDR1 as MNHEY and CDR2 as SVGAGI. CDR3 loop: CASSYSWAANNSPLHF. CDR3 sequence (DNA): TGTGCCAGCAGTTACTCGTGGGCGGCAAATAATTCACCCCTCCACTTT.

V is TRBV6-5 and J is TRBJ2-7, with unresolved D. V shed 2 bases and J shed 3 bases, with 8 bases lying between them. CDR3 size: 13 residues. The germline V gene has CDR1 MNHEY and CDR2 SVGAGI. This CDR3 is CASSYARNYEQYF. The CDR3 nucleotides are TGTGCCAGCAGTTACGCGAGGAACTACGAGCAGTACTTC.

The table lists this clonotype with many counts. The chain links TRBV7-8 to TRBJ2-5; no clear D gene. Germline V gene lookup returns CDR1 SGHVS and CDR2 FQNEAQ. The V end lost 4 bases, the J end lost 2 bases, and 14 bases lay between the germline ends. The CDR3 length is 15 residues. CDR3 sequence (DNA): TGTGCCAGCAGCTCCCAGCCAGCGCGGCAAGAGACCCAGTACTTC. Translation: CASSSQPARQETQYF.

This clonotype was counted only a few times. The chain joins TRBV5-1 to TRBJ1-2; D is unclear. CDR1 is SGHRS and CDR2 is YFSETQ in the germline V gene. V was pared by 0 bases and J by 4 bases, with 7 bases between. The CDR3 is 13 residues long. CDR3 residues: CASSLDPSYGYTF. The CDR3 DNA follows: TGCGCCAGCAGCTTGGACCCCTCCTATGGCTACACCTTC.

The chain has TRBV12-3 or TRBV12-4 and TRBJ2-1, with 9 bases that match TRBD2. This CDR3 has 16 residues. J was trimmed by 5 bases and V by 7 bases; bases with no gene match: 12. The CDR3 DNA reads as TGTGCCAGCACCATAGCGGGAGAACGTCCCCACAATGAGCAGTTCTTC. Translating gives CASTIAGERPHNEQFF.

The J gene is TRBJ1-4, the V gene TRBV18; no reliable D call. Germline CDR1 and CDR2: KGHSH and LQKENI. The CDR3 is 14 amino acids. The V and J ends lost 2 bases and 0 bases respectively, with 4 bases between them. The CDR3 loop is CASSPMTTNEKLFF. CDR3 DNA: TGTGCCAGCTCACCAATGACAACTAATGAAAAACTGTTTTTT.

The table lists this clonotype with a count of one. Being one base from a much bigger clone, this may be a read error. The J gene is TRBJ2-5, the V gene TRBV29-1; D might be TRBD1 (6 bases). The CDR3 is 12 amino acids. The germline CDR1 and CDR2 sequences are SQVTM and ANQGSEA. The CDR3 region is CSVTRGQETKYF. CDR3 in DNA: TGCAGCGTTACCAGGGGCCAAGAGACCAAGTACTTC.

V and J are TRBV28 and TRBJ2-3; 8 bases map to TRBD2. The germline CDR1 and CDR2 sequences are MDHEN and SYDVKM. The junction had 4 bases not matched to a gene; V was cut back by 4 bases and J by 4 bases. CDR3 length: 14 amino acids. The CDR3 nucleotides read TGTGCCAGCAGTTATAGCGGGACGGCAGATACGCAGTATTTT. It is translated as CASSYSGTADTQYF.

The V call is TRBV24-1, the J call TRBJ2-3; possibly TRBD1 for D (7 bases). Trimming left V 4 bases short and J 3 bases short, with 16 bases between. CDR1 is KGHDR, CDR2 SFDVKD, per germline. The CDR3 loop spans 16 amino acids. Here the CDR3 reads CATSDPGQEGTDTQYF. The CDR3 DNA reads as TGTGCCACCAGTGACCCTGGACAGGAGGGGACAGATACGCAGTATTTT.

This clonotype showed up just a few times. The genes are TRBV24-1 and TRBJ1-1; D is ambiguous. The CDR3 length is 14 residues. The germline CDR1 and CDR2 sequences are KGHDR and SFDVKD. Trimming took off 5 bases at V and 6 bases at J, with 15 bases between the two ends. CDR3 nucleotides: TGTGCCACCAGTGCGACCCGTACGGGAGCTGAAGCTTTCTTT. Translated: CATSATRTGAEAFF.

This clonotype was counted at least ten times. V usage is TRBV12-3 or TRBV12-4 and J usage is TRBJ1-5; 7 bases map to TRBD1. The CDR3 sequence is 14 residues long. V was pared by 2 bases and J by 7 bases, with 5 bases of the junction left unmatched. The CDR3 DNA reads TGTGCCAGCAGTTTAACAGGGGTCGAGCAGCCCCAGCATTTT. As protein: CASSLTGVEQPQHF.

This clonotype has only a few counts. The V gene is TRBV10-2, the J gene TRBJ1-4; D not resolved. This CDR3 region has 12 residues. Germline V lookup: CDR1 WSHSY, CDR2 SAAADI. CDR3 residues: CATAVTNEKLFF. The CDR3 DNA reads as TGCGCTACGGCAGTAACTAATGAAAAACTGTTTTTT.

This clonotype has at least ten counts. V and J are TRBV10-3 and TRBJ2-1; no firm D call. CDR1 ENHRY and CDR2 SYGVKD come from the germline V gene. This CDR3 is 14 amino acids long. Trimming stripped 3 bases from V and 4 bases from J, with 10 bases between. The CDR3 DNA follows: TGTGCCATCAGTGAAAACACAGTTTACAATGAGCAGTTCTTC. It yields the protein CAISENTVYNEQFF.

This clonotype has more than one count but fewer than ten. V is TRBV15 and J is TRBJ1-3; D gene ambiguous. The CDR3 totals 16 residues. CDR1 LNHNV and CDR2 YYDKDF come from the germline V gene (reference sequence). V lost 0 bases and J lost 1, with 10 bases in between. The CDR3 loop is CATSRDVAASGNTIYF. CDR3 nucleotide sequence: TGTGCCACCAGCAGAGATGTCGCAGCATCTGGAAACACCATATATTTT. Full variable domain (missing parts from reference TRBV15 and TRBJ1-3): DAMVIQNPRYQVTQFGKPVTLSCSQTLNHNVMYWYQQKSSQAPKLLFHYYDKDFNNEADTPDNFQSRRPNTSFCFLDIRSPGLGDTAMYLCATSRDVAASGNTIYFGEGSWLTVV.

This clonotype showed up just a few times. CDR3 DNA sequence: TGTGCCAGCTCACCACAAATGGATTCGGATACGCAGTATTTT. It specifies CASSPQMDSDTQYF. The J gene is TRBJ2-3, the V gene TRBV18, with D unresolved. The CDR3 totals 14 residues. With 1 base removed from V and 6 bases from J, the gap between germline ends came to 11 bases. Germline CDR1 and CDR2: KGHSH and LQKENI.

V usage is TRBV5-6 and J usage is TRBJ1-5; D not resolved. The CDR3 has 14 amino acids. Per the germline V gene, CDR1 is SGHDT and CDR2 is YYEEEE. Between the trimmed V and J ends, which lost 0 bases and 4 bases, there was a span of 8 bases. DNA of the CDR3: TGTGCCAGCAGCTTGGGTATGGGTAATCAGCCCCAGCATTTT. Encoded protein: CASSLGMGNQPQHF.

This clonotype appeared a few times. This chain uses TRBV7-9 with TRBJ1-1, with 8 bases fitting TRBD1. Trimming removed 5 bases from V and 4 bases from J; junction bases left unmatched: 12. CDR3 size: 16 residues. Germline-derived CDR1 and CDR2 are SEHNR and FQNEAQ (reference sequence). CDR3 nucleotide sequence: TGTGCCAGCAGCACTCCTAGGACAGGGTTAAGCACTGAAGCTTTCTTT. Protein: CASSTPRTGLSTEAFF. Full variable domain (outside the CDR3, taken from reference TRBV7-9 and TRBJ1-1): DTGVSQNPRHKITKRGQNVTFRCDPISEHNRLYWYRQTLGQGPEFLTYFQNEAQLEKSRLLSDRFSAERPKGSFSTLEIQRTEQGDSAMYLCASSTPRTGLSTEAFFGQGTRLTVV.

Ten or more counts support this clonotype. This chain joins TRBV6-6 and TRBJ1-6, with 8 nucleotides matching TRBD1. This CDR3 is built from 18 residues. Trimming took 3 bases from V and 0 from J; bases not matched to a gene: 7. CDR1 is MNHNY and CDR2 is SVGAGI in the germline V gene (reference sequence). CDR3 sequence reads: CASSYSPDRGSYNSPLHF. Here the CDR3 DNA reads TGTGCCAGCAGTTATTCGCCTGACAGGGGCTCCTATAATTCACCCCTCCACTTT.

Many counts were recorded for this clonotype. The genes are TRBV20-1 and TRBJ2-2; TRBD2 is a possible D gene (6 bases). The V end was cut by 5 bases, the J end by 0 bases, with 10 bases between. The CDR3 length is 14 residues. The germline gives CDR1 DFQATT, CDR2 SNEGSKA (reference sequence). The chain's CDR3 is CSAAGPSNTGELFF. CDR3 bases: TGCAGTGCTGCGGGACCTTCGAACACCGGGGAGCTGTTTTTT.

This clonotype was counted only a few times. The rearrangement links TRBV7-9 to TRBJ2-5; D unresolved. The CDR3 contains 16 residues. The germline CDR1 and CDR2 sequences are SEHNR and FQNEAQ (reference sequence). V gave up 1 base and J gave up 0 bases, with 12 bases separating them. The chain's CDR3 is CASSLGVRSYQETQYF. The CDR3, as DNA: TGTGCCAGCAGCTTAGGGGTGCGGAGTTACCAAGAGACCCAGTACTTC.

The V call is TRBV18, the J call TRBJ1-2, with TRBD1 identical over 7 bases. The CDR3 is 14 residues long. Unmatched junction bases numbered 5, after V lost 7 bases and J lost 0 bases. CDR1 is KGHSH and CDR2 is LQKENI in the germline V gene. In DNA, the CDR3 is TGTGCCAGCTATTCGACAGGGACTAACTATGGCTACACCTTC. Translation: CASYSTGTNYGYTF.

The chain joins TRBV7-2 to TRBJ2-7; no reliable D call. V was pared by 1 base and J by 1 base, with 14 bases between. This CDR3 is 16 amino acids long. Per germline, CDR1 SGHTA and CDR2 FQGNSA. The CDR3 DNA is TGTGCCAGCAGCTTAGTAAGTTTGGGCTCATCCTACGAGCAGTACTTC. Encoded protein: CASSLVSLGSSYEQYF.